The next 22 T cell receptor beta chains were all read from a single sample in a study of cytomegalovirus exposure and HLA in healthy donors. 60 Vbeta and 13 Jbeta primers were used in PCR. Libraries were prepared by immunoSEQ multiplex PCR; TCRdb keeps only in-frame clonotypes and omits some of them. The sample has 300,000 or so clones; almost 85% are singletons. Sequenced: PBMCs. All receptors come from a woman aged 40 to 50 in good health and CMV-seropositive.

The rearrangement links TRBV6-7 to TRBJ2-3; 13 bases are a match to TRBD2. TRBV6-7 is reported as an ORF; its role is uncertain. The junction had 13 bases not matched to a gene; V was cut back by 6 bases and J by 4 bases. The CDR3 contains 18 residues. CDR3 nucleotides: TGTGCCAGCAGGGATCGGACTAGCGGGAGAGGGGGCGCAGATACGCAGTATTTT. Translating gives CASRDRTSGRGGADTQYF.

This chain uses TRBV6-5 with TRBJ2-7, with 12 bases fitting TRBD2. The CDR3 contains 14 residues. Germline assignment: CDR1 MNHEY and CDR2 SVGAGI. The ends lost 6 bases at V and 8 bases at J; junction bases unmatched: 8. The CDR3 DNA reads TGTGCCAGCAGGACGGGACTAGCGGGTACGAAGCAGTACTTC. Encoded protein: CASRTGLAGTKQYF.

The chain combines TRBV10-3 with TRBJ1-2, with 12 positions matching TRBD1. Trimming took 6 bases from V and 4 from J; bases not matched to a gene: 15. CDR1 and CDR2 (germline): ENHRY, SYGVKD. The CDR3 runs to 18 residues. The DNA for the CDR3 is TGTGCCATCAGGGAGGGGGACAGGGGGCCCTTCTGGGGCTATGGCTACACCTTC. Translating it yields CAIREGDRGPFWGYGYTF.

J is TRBJ1-5 and V is TRBV7-2; 8 positions match TRBD1. V dropped 3 bases and J dropped 4; count of bases not matched to a gene: 2. The CDR3 is 14 residues long. CDR1 is SGHTA, CDR2 FQGNSA, per germline. The CDR3 region is CASSFGQGNQPQHF. The CDR3 nucleotides read TGTGCCAGCAGCTTTGGACAGGGAAATCAGCCCCAGCATTTT. Combining the CDR3 with reference TRBV7-2 and TRBJ1-5 gives the whole variable domain GAGVSQSPSNKVTEKGKDVELRCDPISGHTALYWYRQSLGQGLEFLIYFQGNSAPDKSGLPSDRFSAERTGGSVSTLTIQRTQQEDSAVYLCASSFGQGNQPQHFGDGTRLSIL.

The gene calls are TRBV11-1 and TRBJ2-7, with 14 positions matching TRBD2. This CDR3 region has 15 residues. V was pared by 5 bases and J by 6 bases, with 6 bases of the junction left unmatched. The V gene's germline CDR1 is SGHAT and CDR2 FQDESV (reference sequence). CDR3 loop: CASSQGLAGVSEQYF. Written as DNA, the CDR3 is TGTGCCAGCAGCCAGGGACTAGCGGGAGTTTCCGAGCAGTACTTC. The variable domain in full, with the rest retrieved from reference TRBV11-1 and TRBJ2-7, is EAEVAQSPRYKITEKSQAVAFWCDPISGHATLYWYRQILGQGPELLVQFQDESVVDDSQLPKDRFSAERLKGVDSTLKIQPAELGDSAMYLCASSQGLAGVSEQYFGPGTRLTVT.

The chain is built from TRBV11-3 and TRBJ2-3; possibly TRBD2 for D (5 bases). Germline lookup yields CDR1 SGHNT and CDR2 YENEEA. Deletions cut 1 base from V and 2 bases from J, with 7 bases between. The CDR3 spans 14 residues. The CDR3 DNA reads TGTGCCAGCAGCTTAGCAGCGGCCACAGATACGCAGTATTTT. Residues: CASSLAAATDTQYF.

The rearrangement links TRBV19 to TRBJ1-5; the D gene is possibly TRBD1 (5 bases). In germline, CDR1 is LNHDA, CDR2 SQIVND (reference sequence). The V and J ends lost 6 bases and 2 bases respectively, with 14 bases between them. The CDR3 has 15 amino acids. The CDR3 nucleotides are TGTGCCAGTAGCCGGGACTCCTTGGGCAATCAGCCCCAGCATTTT. It specifies CASSRDSLGNQPQHF.

The V call is TRBV27, the J call TRBJ2-2, with 7 nucleotides matching TRBD2. CDR3 length: 15 residues. CDR1 and CDR2 from the germline V gene are MNHEY and SMNVEV (reference sequence). Unmatched junction bases numbered 8, after V lost 7 bases and J lost 3 bases. The CDR3 nucleotides read TGTGCCAGCAAGGAAGTAGCGGGTCACACCGGGGAGCTGTTTTTT. This encodes CASKEVAGHTGELFF.

The rearrangement uses TRBV27 and TRBJ2-1; 8 positions agree with TRBD1. V shed 5 bases, J shed 7 bases, and the junction held 10 bases outside the gene matches. The CDR3 spans 15 residues. Germline lookup yields CDR1 MNHEY and CDR2 SMNVEV (reference sequence). CDR3 nucleotides: TGTGCCAGCAGTCCCCGCCCCAGGGGGCCTAATGAGCAGTTCTTC. This codes for CASSPRPRGPNEQFF.

This clone was counted between two and nine times. V is TRBV6-6 and J is TRBJ1-5; no clear D. CDR3 length: 13 amino acids. Germline loops: CDR1 MNHNY, CDR2 SVGAGI (reference sequence). Trimming removed 0 bases from V and 4 bases from J, with 4 bases in between. CDR3 DNA: TGTGCCAGCAGTTACTCGGAGAATCAGCCCCAGCATTTT. Translation: CASSYSENQPQHF.

The V call is TRBV27, the J call TRBJ1-6; D is possibly TRBD1 (5 bases). The CDR3 is 19 residues long. From germline, CDR1 is MNHEY and CDR2 SMNVEV (reference sequence). Trimming stripped 5 bases from V and 2 bases from J, with 22 bases between. The CDR3: CASSISPTIDSPYNSPLHF. The CDR3 DNA sequence: TGTGCCAGCAGTATAAGCCCTACGATCGACAGTCCCTATAATTCACCCCTCCACTTT.

V and J are TRBV7-2 and TRBJ1-4; TRBD1 is a possible D gene (5 bases). Trimming took off 2 bases at V and 5 bases at J, with 15 bases between the two ends. Germline CDR1 reads SGHTA; CDR2 reads FQGNSA. The CDR3 spans 16 residues. CDR3 coding DNA: TGTGCCAGCAGCTTATACGTCGCAGGGTTAAATGAAAAACTGTTTTTT. Translated: CASSLYVAGLNEKLFF. Drawing the rest from reference TRBV7-2 and TRBJ1-4, the complete variable domain is GAGVSQSPSNKVTEKGKDVELRCDPISGHTALYWYRQSLGQGLEFLIYFQGNSAPDKSGLPSDRFSAERTGGSVSTLTIQRTQQEDSAVYLCASSLYVAGLNEKLFFGSGTQLSVL.

The gene calls are TRBV27 and TRBJ2-7; D might be TRBD2 (6 bases). Germline-derived CDR1 and CDR2 are MNHEY and SMNVEV (reference sequence). Trimming removed 3 bases from V and 2 bases from J, with 11 bases in between. The CDR3 contains 14 residues. CDR3 in amino acids: CASSLEPSAYEQYF. In DNA form, the CDR3 reads TGTGCCAGCAGTTTGGAGCCTAGCGCCTACGAGCAGTACTTC.

This clone was found once. The V gene is TRBV30, the J gene TRBJ1-2; D is possibly TRBD1 (6 bases). V lost 5 bases and J 4 bases, leaving 17 bases between the germline ends. The V gene's germline CDR1 is GTSNPN and CDR2 SVGIG (reference sequence). CDR3 length: 14 amino acids. In DNA, the CDR3 is TGTGCCTGGTCAGGGGCGAGCTCCAGCTATGGCTACACCTTC. Encoded protein: CAWSGASSSYGYTF. Filled out from reference TRBV30 and TRBJ1-2, the complete variable domain reads SQTIHQWPATLVQPVGSPLSLECTVEGTSNPNLYWYRQAAGRGLQLLFYSVGIGQISSEVPQNLSASRPQDRQFILSSKKLLLSDSGFYLCAWSGASSSYGYTFGSGTRLTVV.

In DNA, the CDR3 is TGTGCCAGCAGGATCGGGACTTCCTACGAGCAGTACTTC. Amino acids: CASRIGTSYEQYF. The V call is TRBV28, the J call TRBJ2-7, with D possibly TRBD2 on 6 matching bases. This CDR3 contains 13 residues. Germline V gene sequence: CDR1 MDHEN, CDR2 SYDVKM. V was trimmed by 6 bases and J by 1 base, leaving 10 bases between them.

The V and J genes are TRBV5-3 and TRBJ1-2; 10 nucleotides match TRBD1. TRBV5-3 is recorded as an ORF, its role being uncertain. The CDR3 loop spans 16 amino acids. Trimming at V came to 2 bases and at J to 7 bases, leaving 11 bases not matched to a gene. CDR3 amino acids: CARSFGQGVVPGGYTF. The CDR3 coding sequence is TGTGCCAGAAGCTTTGGACAGGGGGTGGTCCCTGGTGGCTACACCTTC.

The CDR3 sequence is CASSEDTTYEQYF. The DNA for the CDR3 is TGTGCCAGCAGCGAGGACACAACCTACGAGCAGTACTTC. The chain recombines TRBV5-6 with TRBJ2-7, with D tentatively TRBD1 (5 bases). Per the germline V gene, CDR1 is SGHDT and CDR2 is YYEEEE. Trimming removed 4 bases at V and 2 bases at J, with 10 bases between. This CDR3 spans 13 amino acids. The entire variable domain, with the rest obtained from reference TRBV5-6 and TRBJ2-7, is as follows: DAGVTQSPTHLIKTRGQQVTLRCSPKSGHDTVSWYQQALGQGPQFIFQYYEEEERQRGNFPDRFSGHQFPNYSSELNVNALLLGDSALYLCASSEDTTYEQYFGPGTRLTVT.

V usage is TRBV27 and J usage is TRBJ1-5, with D unclear. V dropped 4 bases and J dropped 11 bases, with 12 bases sitting between them. Germline V lookup: CDR1 MNHEY, CDR2 SMNVEV (reference sequence). The CDR3 is 12 amino acids. CDR3 bases: TGTGCCAGCAGTTCCCCCCTAGGAGCCCAGCATTTT. Its protein product is CASSSPLGAQHF.

The chain is built from TRBV6-6 and TRBJ2-1, with D possibly matching TRBD2 (6 bases). V was clipped by 0 bases and J by 9 bases, with 12 bases between them. CDR1 MNHNY and CDR2 SVGAGI come from the germline V gene (reference sequence). There are 14 residues in the CDR3. The CDR3 reads CASSYSIGRPEQFF. The CDR3 DNA is TGTGCCAGCAGTTACTCTATAGGGAGGCCTGAGCAGTTCTTC.

The CDR3 is CASRGGTGVYEQYF. DNA of the CDR3: TGTGCCAGCAGGGGCGGGACAGGGGTTTACGAGCAGTACTTC. J is TRBJ2-7 and V is TRBV28; TRBD1 agrees at 10 bases. In germline, CDR1 is MDHEN, CDR2 SYDVKM. Losses at the gene ends were 6 bases for V and 4 bases for J; bases not matched to a gene: 6. This CDR3 is built from 14 residues.

This clone was counted between two and nine times. One end of the junction fails to match germline, which may point to a read error. This rearrangement joins TRBV7-7 to TRBJ2-1, with TRBD2 matching 11 bases. Germline assignment: CDR1 SSHAT and CDR2 FNYEAQ (reference sequence). The CDR3 is made up of 15 amino acids. CDR3 protein: CASSFLAGGSYEQFF. In nucleotides, the CDR3 is TGTGCTAGCAGCTTCCTAGCGGGAGGTAGTTATGAGCAGTTCTTC.

The chain recombines TRBV28 with TRBJ1-1; D possibly corresponds to TRBD1 (5 bases). Germline lookup yields CDR1 MDHEN and CDR2 SYDVKM. The CDR3 runs 13 residues. V lost 3 bases and J 4 bases, leaving 9 bases between the germline ends. In nucleotides, the CDR3 is TGTGCCAGCAGTTTCCCGGGGGGCACTGAAGCTTTCTTT. Protein sequence: CASSFPGGTEAFF.